Each of the 31 T cell receptor beta chains below was sequenced from the same sample in a study of blood T cell repertoires in COVID-19. Clones were read by immunoSEQ multiplex PCR, and TCRdb kept only the in-frame ones, dropping some. The profile covers fewer than 150,000 clones, with approximately 84% appearing a single time and over 5% taken by the ten largest. Sequencing was done on a sample of peripheral blood. These receptors came from a human donor in a cohort sampled during active COVID-19.

This chain uses TRBV7-2 with TRBJ1-1; D call uncertain. V lost 5 bases and J lost 0, with 10 bases in between. This CDR3 is 14 amino acids long. CDR1 SGHTA and CDR2 FQGNSA come from the germline V gene. CDR3 DNA sequence: TGTGCCAGCAGCGAGACATATATGAACACTGAAGCTTTCTTT. Protein sequence: CASSETYMNTEAFF. Full variable domain (outside the CDR3, taken from reference TRBV7-2 and TRBJ1-1): GAGVSQSPSNKVTEKGKDVELRCDPISGHTALYWYRQSLGQGLEFLIYFQGNSAPDKSGLPSDRFSAERTGGSVSTLTIQRTQQEDSAVYLCASSETYMNTEAFFGQGTRLTVV.

This clone was picked up a small number of times. This chain joins TRBV2 and TRBJ1-2; D gene ambiguous. The V and J ends lost 6 bases and 5 bases respectively, with 13 bases between them. This CDR3 comprises 13 residues. The V gene's germline CDR1 is SNHLY and CDR2 FYNNEI. This CDR3 is CASSLQIIYGYTF. Here the CDR3 DNA reads TGTGCCAGCAGCCTCCAGATCATTTATGGCTACACCTTC.

The sample holds a few counts of this clone. This chain joins TRBV20-1 and TRBJ2-5, with 9 bases aligning to TRBD2. Per the germline V gene, CDR1 is DFQATT and CDR2 is SNEGSKA (reference sequence). Trimming took 3 bases from V and 5 from J; bases not matched to a gene: 10. CDR3 size: 15 residues. The chain's CDR3 is CSASGGGAVIETQYF. DNA for the CDR3: TGCAGTGCTAGTGGCGGGGGGGCGGTAATTGAGACCCAGTACTTC.

The rearrangement uses TRBV27 and TRBJ1-2, with D possibly TRBD1 on 5 matching bases. This CDR3 spans 12 amino acids. The V gene's germline CDR1 is MNHEY and CDR2 SMNVEV (reference sequence). V was pared by 11 bases and J by 6 bases, with 16 bases between. CDR3 DNA: TGTGCCCCCAAAGAAGGGGCCGATGGCTACACCTTC. Its translation: CAPKEGADGYTF.

Notes on this clone: Other nucleotide sequences from this sample produce the same CDR3. This rearrangement joins TRBV7-3 to TRBJ2-3; 8 bases align to TRBD2. The CDR3 runs to 15 residues. V shed 2 bases and J 3 bases; nucleotides not matched to a gene: 4. Germline V gene lookup returns CDR1 SGHTA and CDR2 FQGTGA. The CDR3 DNA sequence: TGTGCCAGCAGCTTAGCGGGGGGTTCAACAGATACGCAGTATTTT. Residues: CASSLAGGSTDTQYF.

The CDR3 DNA follows: TGTGCCAGCAGTGTGGGGGGGACCGGTTTCCGGGGCACTGAAGCTTTCTTT. It codes for CASSVGGTGFRGTEAFF. The V gene is TRBV25-1, the J gene TRBJ1-1; D might be TRBD1 (5 bases). The germline V and J ends were trimmed by 4 bases and 4 bases, with 22 bases remaining between them. Germline V gene lookup returns CDR1 MGHDK and CDR2 SYGVNS. The CDR3 is 17 residues long.

This rearrangement joins TRBV4-1 to TRBJ2-4; TRBD1 agrees at 8 bases. The trim removed 10 bases at V and 0 bases at J, leaving 17 bases unmatched. Germline V gene lookup returns CDR1 MGHRA and CDR2 YSYEKL. The CDR3 is 18 residues long. CDR3: CATQGEGTGALAKNIQYF. The CDR3 coding sequence is TGCGCCACCCAGGGAGAGGGGACAGGCGCCCTAGCCAAAAACATTCAGTACTTC.

Points on this clone: Distinct nucleotide sequences in the sample also encode this CDR3. The chain joins TRBV7-9 to TRBJ2-7, with 11 bases aligning to TRBD1. This CDR3 contains 16 residues. CDR1 is SEHNR and CDR2 is FQNEAQ in the germline V gene (reference sequence). The ends lost 1 base at V and 4 bases at J; junction bases unmatched: 6. The CDR3 DNA sequence: TGTGCCAGCAGCTTAGTGCCCGGACAGGGGGCATACGAGCAGTACTTC. It specifies CASSLVPGQGAYEQYF.

The rearrangement joins TRBV28 to TRBJ2-3; TRBD2 aligns across 13 bases. Germline CDR1 and CDR2: MDHEN and SYDVKM. J lost 6 bases, V lost 3 bases, and 3 bases had no gene match. The CDR3 extends over 15 amino acids. This chain's CDR3 is CASSFMTSGGDTQYF. CDR3 coding DNA: TGTGCCAGCAGTTTCATGACTAGCGGGGGGGATACGCAGTATTTT. Full variable domain (rest looked up from reference TRBV28 and TRBJ2-3): DVKVTQSSRYLVKRTGEKVFLECVQDMDHENMFWYRQDPGLGLRLIYFSYDVKMKEKGDIPEGYSVSREKKERFSLILESASTNQTSMYLCASSFMTSGGDTQYFGPGTRLTVL.

The chain has TRBV5-1 and TRBJ2-7, with 7 bases identical to TRBD1. The trim removed 4 bases at V and 5 bases at J, leaving 12 bases unmatched. The CDR3 sequence is 15 residues long. Germline CDR1 reads SGHRS; CDR2 reads YFSETQ. CDR3 DNA sequence: TGCGCCAGCAGCCACTCGGGACAGCCAACCAACGAGCAGTACTTC. Its translation is CASSHSGQPTNEQYF.

The genes are TRBV5-1 and TRBJ2-1, with TRBD2 as a possible D gene (6 bases). The germline V and J ends were trimmed by 4 bases and 4 bases, with 12 bases remaining between them. CDR3 size: 14 residues. Germline lookup yields CDR1 SGHRS and CDR2 YFSETQ. CDR3 nucleotide sequence: TGCGCCAGCAGCCGGGAGAGGAATTACAATGAGCAGTTCTTC. Its translation is CASSRERNYNEQFF. Complete variable domain (other parts from reference TRBV5-1 and TRBJ2-1): KAGVTQTPRYLIKTRGQQVTLSCSPISGHRSVSWYQQTPGQGLQFLFEYFSETQRNKGNFPGRFSGRQFSNSRSEMNVSTLELGDSALYLCASSRERNYNEQFFGPGTRLTVL.

The V gene is TRBV18, the J gene TRBJ1-2, with D perhaps matching TRBD1 (5 bases). The CDR3 is 17 amino acids. Trimming removed 4 bases from V and 4 bases from J, with 22 bases in between. Germline lookup yields CDR1 KGHSH and CDR2 LQKENI. DNA of the CDR3: TGTGCCAGCTCACTCGGGACCCAAGGTGTCGGGGGCTATGGCTACACCTTC. Residues: CASSLGTQGVGGYGYTF.

This chain connects TRBV4-2 to TRBJ2-3; D uncertain. The CDR3 consists of 13 residues. The V end lost 4 bases, the J end lost 5 bases, and 10 bases lay between the germline ends. Germline CDR1 reads LGHNA; CDR2 reads YNFKEQ. In nucleotides, the CDR3 is TGTGCCAGCAGCCGTCCTGGGCTAGATACGCAGTATTTT. Its protein product is CASSRPGLDTQYF.

J is TRBJ1-3 and V is TRBV30; D unresolved. The CDR3 covers 15 residues. Germline CDR1 GTSNPN, CDR2 SVGIG (reference sequence). Trimming took 2 bases from V and 1 from J, leaving 12 bases between them. The CDR3 DNA reads TGTGCCTGGAGTTTGGGCGGACTTTCTGGAAACACCATATATTTT. It encodes CAWSLGGLSGNTIYF.

The rearrangement links TRBV2 to TRBJ2-2; 7 bases are shared with TRBD1. With 4 bases clipped from V and 6 bases from J, the junction kept 8 bases outside the gene matches. The germline gives CDR1 SNHLY, CDR2 FYNNEI. The CDR3 consists of 15 residues. CDR3 region: CASSAQGFGSGELFF. The CDR3 DNA is TGTGCCAGCAGTGCACAGGGGTTCGGGTCCGGGGAGCTGTTTTTT.

This clone appeared a few times. The V gene is TRBV4-2, the J gene TRBJ1-4; D uncertain. The V end lost 0 bases, the J end lost 4 bases, and 12 bases lay between the germline ends. CDR1 and CDR2 from the germline V gene are LGHNA and YNFKEQ. The CDR3 consists of 16 residues. This chain's CDR3 is CASSQDRLSINEKLFF. The CDR3 DNA follows: TGTGCCAGCAGCCAAGATAGACTATCCATTAATGAAAAACTGTTTTTT.

The CDR3 sequence: CASSSYRGNSPLHF. CDR3 nucleotide sequence: TGTGCCAGCAGCTCTTACAGGGGAAATTCACCCCTCCACTTT. The chain joins TRBV11-2 to TRBJ1-6; 7 nucleotides match TRBD1. Losses at the gene ends were 4 bases for V and 7 bases for J; bases not matched to a gene: 4. In germline, CDR1 is SGHAT, CDR2 FQNNGV. The CDR3 spans 14 residues.

As concerns this clone: This sample also contains other DNA sequences that code for the same CDR3. This chain joins TRBV7-3 and TRBJ2-3; 8 positions match TRBD2. The CDR3 runs to 15 residues. V lost 3 bases, J lost 0 bases, and 2 bases stayed unmatched. CDR1 is SGHTA and CDR2 is FQGTGA in the germline V gene. This CDR3 reads CASSLAGGSTDTQYF. CDR3 nucleotide sequence: TGTGCCAGCAGCTTGGCGGGGGGCAGCACAGATACGCAGTATTTT.

V gene TRBV29-1 combines with J gene TRBJ1-1; D possibly corresponds to TRBD1 (5 bases). Germline assignment: CDR1 SQVTM and CDR2 ANQGSEA. Between the trimmed V and J ends, which lost 7 bases and 7 bases, there was a span of 16 bases. The CDR3 sequence is 12 residues long. CDR3 sequence: CSAKPGDSEAFF. The CDR3 region has the DNA TGCAGCGCTAAGCCGGGAGACAGTGAAGCTTTCTTT. Combining the CDR3 with reference TRBV29-1 and TRBJ1-1 gives the whole variable domain SAVISQKPSRDICQRGTSLTIQCQVDSQVTMMFWYRQQPGQSLTLIATANQGSEATYESGFVIDKFPISRPNLTFSTLTVSNMSPEDSSIYLCSAKPGDSEAFFGQGTRLTVV.

The chain has TRBV2 and TRBJ2-2, with 9 bases aligning to TRBD1. The V gene end was trimmed by 5 bases and the J gene end by 4 bases; junction bases not matched to a gene: 5. The CDR3 has 15 residues. Germline lookup yields CDR1 SNHLY and CDR2 FYNNEI. CDR3 DNA sequence: TGTGCCAGCAGTCCGGACAGGGGAGCCACCGGGGAGCTGTTTTTT. Amino acids: CASSPDRGATGELFF.

This clone was detected only a few times. V gene TRBV18 combines with J gene TRBJ2-1; 9 bases map to TRBD2. Trimming removed 6 bases from V and 3 bases from J; junction bases left unmatched: 6. CDR1 and CDR2 from the germline V gene are KGHSH and LQKENI. The CDR3 runs 15 residues. CDR3 DNA sequence: TGTGCCAGCTCTTACCTTAGCGGGGGCTACAATGAGCAGTTCTTC. The encoded protein is CASSYLSGGYNEQFF.

The chain links TRBV2 to TRBJ2-7, with 11 bases matching TRBD2. The V segment lost 2 bases and the J segment 2 bases; nucleotides outside the gene matches: 8. This CDR3 is built from 17 residues. Per the germline V gene, CDR1 is SNHLY and CDR2 is FYNNEI. CDR3 sequence (DNA): TGTGCCAGCAGTGAACGGCTAGCGGGGGGAAGACCCTACGAGCAGTACTTC. It specifies CASSERLAGGRPYEQYF. The variable domain in full, completed from reference TRBV2 and TRBJ2-7, reads EPEVTQTPSHQVTQMGQEVILRCVPISNHLYFYWYRQILGQKVEFLVSFYNNEISEKSEIFDDQFSVERPDGSNFTLKIRSTKLEDSAMYFCASSERLAGGRPYEQYFGPGTRLTVT.

This rearrangement joins TRBV19 to TRBJ1-4; unclear D gene. Deletions cut 3 bases from V and 1 base from J, with 12 bases between. CDR3 length: 16 residues. Germline values: CDR1 LNHDA, CDR2 SQIVND (reference sequence). The CDR3 is CASSIVGGGTNEKLFF. Written as DNA, the CDR3 is TGTGCCAGTAGTATTGTGGGAGGCGGAACTAATGAAAAACTGTTTTTT.

The chain employs TRBV15 and TRBJ1-6; D gene unclear. V lost 6 bases and J 9 bases, leaving 21 bases between the germline ends. The CDR3 length is 16 residues. Germline values: CDR1 LNHNV, CDR2 YYDKDF (reference sequence). The CDR3 sequence is CATRDGFLAGSSPLHF. The CDR3 DNA follows: TGTGCCACCAGAGACGGCTTCTTGGCGGGGAGTTCACCCCTCCACTTT. The whole variable domain, filled in from reference TRBV15 and TRBJ1-6, reads DAMVIQNPRYQVTQFGKPVTLSCSQTLNHNVMYWYQQKSSQAPKLLFHYYDKDFNNEADTPDNFQSRRPNTSFCFLDIRSPGLGDTAMYLCATRDGFLAGSSPLHFGNGTRLTVT.

V and J are TRBV5-6 and TRBJ2-1; D unresolved. V was pared by 2 bases and J by 10 bases, with 7 bases between. Germline loops: CDR1 SGHDT, CDR2 YYEEEE. This CDR3 is 11 amino acids long. CDR3 sequence reads: CASSLAKEQFF. The CDR3 bases are TGTGCCAGCAGCTTAGCGAAAGAGCAGTTCTTC.

The rearrangement joins TRBV9 to TRBJ1-1, with 10 bases identical to TRBD1. The V gene end was trimmed by 2 bases and the J gene end by 4 bases; junction bases not matched to a gene: 5. The CDR3 loop spans 15 amino acids. The germline CDR1 and CDR2 sequences are SGDLS and YYNGEE. CDR3 in amino acids: CASSVGTGDGTEAFF. The CDR3 nucleotides read TGTGCCAGCAGCGTGGGGACAGGGGATGGCACTGAAGCTTTCTTT.

V usage is TRBV5-1 and J usage is TRBJ1-1; 7 bases agree with TRBD1. This CDR3 region has 15 residues. Germline-derived CDR1 and CDR2 are SGHRS and YFSETQ. V lost 1 base, J lost 7 bases, and 10 bases stayed unmatched. CDR3 DNA: TGCGCCAGCAGCTTGAGGTTGGGGGGACAGATTGAAGCTTTCTTT. This gives the protein CASSLRLGGQIEAFF. Full variable domain (missing parts from reference TRBV5-1 and TRBJ1-1): KAGVTQTPRYLIKTRGQQVTLSCSPISGHRSVSWYQQTPGQGLQFLFEYFSETQRNKGNFPGRFSGRQFSNSRSEMNVSTLELGDSALYLCASSLRLGGQIEAFFGQGTRLTVV.

This sequence joins TRBV9 and TRBJ2-3; 7 nucleotides match TRBD2. This CDR3 region has 17 residues. Trimming took 4 bases from V and 4 from J; bases not matched to a gene: 15. Looked up from germline, CDR1 is SGDLS and CDR2 is YYNGEE. The CDR3 region has the DNA TGTGCCAGCAGCCCCCGGGCGTGGGGGGGGGAATCAGATACGCAGTATTTT. As protein: CASSPRAWGGESDTQYF.

The chain is built from TRBV19 and TRBJ1-4, with no clear D. The germline CDR1 and CDR2 sequences are LNHDA and SQIVND (reference sequence). V gave up 5 bases and J gave up 6 bases, with 13 bases separating them. CDR3 size: 14 residues. CDR3 residues: CASSGSGSHEKLFF. CDR3 nucleotide sequence: TGTGCCAGTAGTGGTTCCGGGAGCCATGAAAAACTGTTTTTT.

In DNA form, the CDR3 reads TGTGCCAGCAAATCCGGGACAGGGGTCTACGAGCAGTACTTC. Translation gives CASKSGTGVYEQYF. V gene TRBV27 combines with J gene TRBJ2-7; 10 bases match TRBD1. J gave up 3 bases and V 7 bases, and 6 bases lay outside the gene matches. CDR1 is MNHEY and CDR2 is SMNVEV in the germline V gene (reference sequence). The CDR3 spans 14 residues.

The table lists this clone with a count of one. J is TRBJ1-2 and V is TRBV6-2 or TRBV6-3; no definite D call. This CDR3 is 14 amino acids long. Deletions cut 6 bases from V and 7 bases from J, with 18 bases between. CDR1 and CDR2 (germline): MNHEY, SVGEGT. CDR3 residues: CASSTGLQFGGYTF. The DNA for the CDR3 is TGTGCCAGCAGCACGGGGTTACAGTTTGGTGGCTACACCTTC.